This T cell receptor (beta chain) is from a study of beta chain features in type 1 diabetes. Investigators reverse transcribed all isolated RNA, so they sequenced expressed TCRB transcripts. Mean read depth for naive, central memory and regulatory T cell samples was approximately 3.57 million reads. Produced via immunoSEQ multiplex PCR; TCRdb's table is partial and in-frame only. Of approximately 170,000 clones listed, about 9.1% were seen once; the top ten hold over 2%. In its sample, this clone was seen a few times. Germline V gene lookup returns CDR1 SNHLY and CDR2 FYNNEI. V lost 4 bases and J lost 4; bases outside the gene matches: 11. The CDR3 has 17 amino acids.

V usage is TRBV2 and J usage is TRBJ2-1, with 9 positions matching TRBD2. The source is a woman between 18 and 29 years old in good health. The source material was central memory CD4+ T cells from blood. CDR3 in DNA: TGTGCCAGCAGTGTGCCTCGTCAGACTAGCGGATACAATGAGCAGTTCTTC. Translating gives CASSVPRQTSGYNEQFF.